This TCR beta chain was retrieved from a study of blood T cell repertoires in COVID-19. Sequencing was performed with immunoSEQ multiplex PCR; in TCRdb, only in-frame clones are kept and a portion is missing. The top ten clones hold 5.5% to 7% of a sample with over 200,000 clones, 85% to 90% of them seen once. Material for sequencing was peripheral blood. The TCR sequence derives from an elderly man with acute or convalescent COVID-19.

The CDR3 DNA sequence: TGTGCCAGCTCACTACAGGTAGGGGCAGATACGCAGTATTTT. It encodes CASSLQVGADTQYF. The V call is TRBV18, the J call TRBJ2-3, with D perhaps matching TRBD1 (5 bases). V was shortened by 4 bases and J by 4 bases, with 12 bases between the two germline ends. CDR1 and CDR2 (germline): KGHSH, LQKENI. The length of the CDR3 is 14 residues.